This T cell receptor beta chain was profiled in a study of molecular identifiers for immune sequencing clone quantification. Based on a CD8+CD4-CCR7+CD45RA+ profile, naive CD8 T cells were sorted. Looked up from germline, CDR1 is ENHRY and CDR2 is SYGVKD. There are 13 residues in the CDR3. V lost 3 bases and J lost 5, with 7 bases in between. TCRdb used MiXCR to reprocess the PCR reads, holding one entry per CDR3 protein. The sample holds 85,000 to 100,000 distinct CDR3 sequences, approximately 24% seen once. Points from the study as a whole: A shared barcode on identical TCR molecules could lead to underestimated sizes for highly expanded clones.

Comments on this clonotype: Its cognate antigen is unknown.

The specimen sequenced was naive CD8+ T cells from blood, with Jurkat cell RNA spiked in. Subset: FACS-sorted CD8+CD4-CCR7+CD45RA+ naive T cells. The sequence was collected from a human donor in good health. Some libraries in this study had Jurkat cell RNA spiked in. The chain combines TRBV10-3 with TRBJ1-4; no reliable D call. The CDR3 DNA follows: TGTGCCATCAGTGATGCCGGGAATGAAAAACTGTTTTTT. Residues: CAISDAGNEKLFF.